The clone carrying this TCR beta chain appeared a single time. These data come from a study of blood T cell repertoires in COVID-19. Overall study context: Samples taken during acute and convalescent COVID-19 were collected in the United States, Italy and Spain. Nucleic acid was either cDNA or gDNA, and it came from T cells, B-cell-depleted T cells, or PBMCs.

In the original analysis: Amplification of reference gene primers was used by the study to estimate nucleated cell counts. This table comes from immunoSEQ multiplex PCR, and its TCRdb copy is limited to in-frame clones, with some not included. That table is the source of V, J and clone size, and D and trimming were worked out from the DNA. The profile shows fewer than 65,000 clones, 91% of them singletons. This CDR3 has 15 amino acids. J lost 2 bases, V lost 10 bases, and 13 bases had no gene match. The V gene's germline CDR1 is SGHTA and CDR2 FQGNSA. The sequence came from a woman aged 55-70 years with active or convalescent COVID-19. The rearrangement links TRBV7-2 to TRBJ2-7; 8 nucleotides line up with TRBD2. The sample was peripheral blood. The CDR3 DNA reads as TGTGCCACCTCAAATCTAGCGGGCGAAACCTACGAGCAGTACTTC. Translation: CATSNLAGETYEQYF.